This paragraph covers one TCR beta chain sequence. Its specificity is not known. Random hexamers were used to reverse transcribe about 0.45 to 1 ug of RNA. TCRdb re-called the immunoSEQ multiplex PCR reads with MiXCR, one entry per CDR3 protein. Of some 130,000 distinct CDR3 sequences in the sample, approximately 95% were seen once. V was pared by 0 bases and J by 0 bases, with 13 bases between. The germline V gene has CDR1 MGHDK and CDR2 SYGVNS. This CDR3 region has 17 residues. The source of the sample is a study of CD8 T cells in Susac syndrome. Study in general: There were about 6 sequenced Susac syndrome patients with active disease and fewer than 10 in remission. Findings and caveats of the study: The study admitted that it had a relatively small number of individuals in its TCR sequencing and HLA analysis. In total CD8+ repertoires, roughly 16 Susac-specific public clones were detected, and CD8+ TEMRA repertoires contained roughly five.

The material sequenced was CD8+ T cells from PBMCs. The chain links TRBV25-1 to TRBJ2-3; D could derive from TRBD1 or TRBD2 (5 bases each). This sequence was found in a human donor with Susac syndrome. The CDR3 region is CASSEYSGPASTDTQYF. DNA for the CDR3: TGTGCCAGCAGTGAATATTCGGGGCCTGCTAGCACAGATACGCAGTATTTT.